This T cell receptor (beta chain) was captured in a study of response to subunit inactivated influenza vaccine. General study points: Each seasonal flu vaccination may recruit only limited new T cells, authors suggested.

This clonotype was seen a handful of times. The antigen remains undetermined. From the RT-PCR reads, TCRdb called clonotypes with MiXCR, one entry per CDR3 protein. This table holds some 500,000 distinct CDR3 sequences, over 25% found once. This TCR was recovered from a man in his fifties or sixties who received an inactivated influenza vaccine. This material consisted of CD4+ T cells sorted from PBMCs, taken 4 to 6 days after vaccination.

CDR3 sequence: CSAGTGGRPSVNYGYTF. CDR3 DNA sequence: TGCAGTGCAGGGACCGGGGGTCGGCCGTCGGTGAACTATGGCTACACCTTC. The rearrangement links TRBV20-1 to TRBJ1-2; D perhaps matches TRBD1 (5 bases). This CDR3 spans 17 amino acids. The germline V gene encodes CDR1 DFQATT and CDR2 SNEGSKA (reference sequence). With 6 bases removed from V and 2 bases from J, the gap between germline ends came to 25 bases.